The 12 T cell receptor beta chains below come from one sample, sequenced in a study of cytomegalovirus exposure and HLA in healthy donors. The PCR ran on 60 Vbeta and 13 Jbeta primers. Profiling relied on immunoSEQ multiplex PCR, and the TCRdb table lists in-frame clones only, not all of them. Counted here are 75,000 to 95,000 clones, 60% to 70% occurring once; the ten biggest clones make up roughly 6.7%. Sequenced sample: PBMCs. The source is a woman aged 25 to 39 in good health and CMV-seronegative.

The chain couples TRBV5-4 to TRBJ1-5; TRBD1 matches 8 bases. This CDR3 contains 14 residues. Germline-derived CDR1 and CDR2 are SGHNT and YYREEE (reference sequence). Trimming at V came to 2 bases and at J to 6 bases, leaving 4 bases not matched to a gene. Written as DNA, the CDR3 is TGTGCCAGCAGCTTCCAGGGGGCAAGTCAGCCCCAGCATTTT. Protein sequence: CASSFQGASQPQHF. Full variable domain (outside the CDR3, taken from reference TRBV5-4 and TRBJ1-5): ETGVTQSPTHLIKTRGQQVTLRCSSQSGHNTVSWYQQALGQGPQFIFQYYREEENGRGNFPPRFSGLQFPNYSSELNVNALELDDSALYLCASSFQGASQPQHFGDGTRLSIL.

This clone was observed a few times. This CDR3 is CASSLEPRQGLQETQYF. The CDR3 DNA reads as TGCGCCAGCAGCTTGGAGCCTAGACAGGGTCTCCAAGAGACCCAGTACTTC. The chain couples TRBV5-1 to TRBJ2-5; TRBD1 agrees at 7 bases. Germline CDR1 and CDR2: SGHRS and YFSETQ. Trimming cost V 0 bases and J 1 base; bases outside gene matches: 9. The CDR3 has 17 amino acids. Full variable domain (remainder filled in from reference TRBV5-1 and TRBJ2-5): KAGVTQTPRYLIKTRGQQVTLSCSPISGHRSVSWYQQTPGQGLQFLFEYFSETQRNKGNFPGRFSGRQFSNSRSEMNVSTLELGDSALYLCASSLEPRQGLQETQYFGPGTRLLVL.

The V and J genes are TRBV2 and TRBJ1-2; D is perhaps TRBD1 (5 bases). CDR1 and CDR2 from the germline V gene are SNHLY and FYNNEI. The CDR3 is made up of 15 amino acids. The germline V and J ends were trimmed by 4 bases and 5 bases, with 17 bases remaining between them. DNA of the CDR3: TGTGCCAGCAGTGGCGGACCGACTGGGACTTATGGCTACACCTTC. Residues: CASSGGPTGTYGYTF.

The rearrangement joins TRBV25-1 to TRBJ2-2; D is possibly TRBD1 (6 bases). V lost 5 bases, J lost 6 bases, and 10 bases lay in between. This CDR3 region has 13 residues. Germline V gives CDR1 MGHDK, CDR2 SYGVNS. CDR3 coding DNA: TGTGCCAGCAGTAACAGGGTCTCCGGGGAGCTGTTTTTT. Its protein is CASSNRVSGELFF.

The chain carries TRBV25-1 and TRBJ2-5; 7 bases line up with TRBD1. Trimming at V came to 10 bases and at J to 1 base, leaving 6 bases not matched to a gene. The CDR3 loop spans 13 amino acids. CDR1 and CDR2 (germline): MGHDK, SYGVNS. CDR3 protein: CANKQGSQETQYF. CDR3 DNA sequence: TGTGCCAATAAACAGGGGTCCCAAGAGACCCAGTACTTC.

The chain has TRBV6-1 and TRBJ1-3; no reliable D call. V dropped 2 bases and J dropped 0 bases, with 11 bases sitting between them. Germline CDR1 MNHNS, CDR2 SASEGT. This CDR3 has 16 amino acids. The DNA of the CDR3 is TGTGCCAGCAGTGAATGGGGAGAAAACTCTGGAAACACCATATATTTT. Its translation: CASSEWGENSGNTIYF.

The chain couples TRBV6-6 to TRBJ2-5, with a possible D match to TRBD2 (6 bases). The germline V and J ends were trimmed by 6 bases and 4 bases, with 12 bases remaining between them. The CDR3 is 13 amino acids. Germline V gives CDR1 MNHNY, CDR2 SVGAGI (reference sequence). CDR3 residues: CASSAGTLETQYF. The CDR3 coding sequence is TGTGCCAGCAGCGCGGGAACCCTAGAGACCCAGTACTTC.

This chain uses TRBV7-7 with TRBJ2-5; D possibly corresponds to TRBD1 (5 bases). V was shortened by 5 bases and J by 3 bases, with 19 bases between the two germline ends. The length of the CDR3 is 16 residues. Germline V lookup: CDR1 SSHAT, CDR2 FNYEAQ (reference sequence). The CDR3 loop reads CASSPGAYPGKETQYF. DNA of the CDR3: TGTGCCAGCAGCCCTGGGGCCTATCCGGGCAAAGAGACCCAGTACTTC.

This clone was detected a few times. V usage is TRBV19 and J usage is TRBJ2-1; 7 bases are shared with TRBD1. There are 15 residues in the CDR3. V shed 5 bases, J shed 9 bases, and the junction held 13 bases outside the gene matches. Germline loops: CDR1 LNHDA, CDR2 SQIVND (reference sequence). The CDR3 bases are TGTGCCAGTAGTTTTGTGACAGGGCTCCGGGGTGAGCAGTTCTTC. Translating gives CASSFVTGLRGEQFF.

This clone was counted once. The CDR3 DNA reads as TGTGCCACCCGGGACAGGGTGTCTGGGGCCAACGTCCTGACTTTC. Its protein product is CATRDRVSGANVLTF. The chain is built from TRBV19 and TRBJ2-6; 9 bases are shared with TRBD1. The CDR3 contains 15 residues. V shed 10 bases, J shed 1 base, and the junction held 5 bases outside the gene matches. Germline V CDR1 and CDR2: LNHDA, SQIVND (reference sequence). Using reference TRBV19 and TRBJ2-6 for the parts outside the CDR3, the full variable domain is DGGITQSPKYLFRKEGQNVTLSCEQNLNHDAMYWYRQDPGQGLRLIYYSQIVNDFQKGDIAEGYSVSREKKESFPLTVTSAQKNPTAFYLCATRDRVSGANVLTFGAGSRLTVL.

The chain employs TRBV28 and TRBJ2-2, with 9 bases that match TRBD1. Germline values: CDR1 MDHEN, CDR2 SYDVKM. V trimming: 6 bases; J trimming: 7 bases; junction bases outside the gene matches: 9. The CDR3 contains 15 residues. The CDR3, as DNA: TGTGCCAGCAGCCACGACAGGGGGTTAATCGGGGAGCTGTTTTTT. Amino acid sequence: CASSHDRGLIGELFF. Full variable domain (remainder filled in from reference TRBV28 and TRBJ2-2): DVKVTQSSRYLVKRTGEKVFLECVQDMDHENMFWYRQDPGLGLRLIYFSYDVKMKEKGDIPEGYSVSREKKERFSLILESASTNQTSMYLCASSHDRGLIGELFFGEGSRLTVL.

The gene calls are TRBV5-4 and TRBJ2-1; 9 bases are a match to TRBD2. The CDR3 consists of 14 residues. V shed 5 bases and J 8 bases; nucleotides not matched to a gene: 8. Germline loops: CDR1 SGHNT, CDR2 YYREEE (reference sequence). The CDR3 spells CASRIGLARDEQFF. The DNA for the CDR3 is TGTGCCAGCAGGATCGGACTAGCGCGTGATGAGCAGTTCTTC.